This TCR beta chain was found in a study of cytomegalovirus exposure and HLA in healthy donors. Study-wide results and limits: Highly shared sequence variants in one cluster were likely a sequencing artifact.

V shed 1 base, J shed 4 bases, and the junction held 0 bases outside the gene matches. The CDR3 has 14 residues. The germline V gene encodes CDR1 SEHNR and CDR2 FQNEAQ (reference sequence). Nominally healthy donors provided the samples, though records likely missed some immune exposures. Use of 60 Vbeta and 13 Jbeta primers characterized the PCR. Using immunoSEQ multiplex PCR, the repertoire was profiled, and TCRdb retains in-frame clones only, with some absent. The data contain 60,000 to 75,000 clones, roughly 85% of them seen just once; the ten biggest clones take up around 10%. This clone was seen a few times. What it binds is not known.

This chain connects TRBV7-9 to TRBJ2-4, with 8 bases that match TRBD1. This sequence originates from a female donor in good health and CMV-seronegative. The sequenced sample consisted of PBMCs. Here the CDR3 DNA reads TGTGCCAGCAGCTTAGGACAGGGGAAAAACATTCAGTACTTC. Protein sequence: CASSLGQGKNIQYF.